Reported below is one T cell receptor beta chain. The entry originates in a study of T cells in Graves' hyperthyroidism and ophthalmopathy. The CDR3 runs to 14 residues. Per germline, CDR1 MDHEN and CDR2 SYDVKM. The V and J ends lost 5 bases and 4 bases respectively, with 14 bases between them. For the diagnoses, clinical symptoms, serum thyroxine and TRAb, thyroid ultrasound and orbital computed tomography were used. The PBMCs were taken from approximately 9 ml of fresh peripheral blood. Researchers amplified the TCR beta CDR3 regions from RNA transcripts. Carried out on the TCR CDR3, a first-round RT-PCR used the HTBI primer set. TCRdb redid the calling of the multiplex PCR reads with MiXCR, one entry per CDR3 protein. The sample carries approximately 600,000 distinct CDR3 sequences, less than 25% recorded once.

Sequenced sample: blood. The sequence came from a man younger than 40 with Graves' ophthalmopathy. The chain links TRBV28 to TRBJ1-2; a weak D match, TRBD1 (6 bases). The CDR3 region is CASSTPTGFYGYTF. DNA for the CDR3: TGTGCCAGCAGTACCCCGACAGGATTCTATGGCTACACCTTC.